This record covers a single T cell receptor (beta chain). Its recognized antigen is unknown. No per-base quality is available; no much larger clone lies one base away. The data derive from a study of blood T cell repertoires in COVID-19 (TCRdb year 2020). At the level of the whole study: Collaborator samples came from the United States, Italy and Spain and covered acute and convalescent phases of COVID-19. Where available, HLA class I and class II types were obtained from metadata supplied by the sample provider rather than from assay-based typing. A freely available public database, intended as a resource for researchers studying the immune response to SARS-CoV-2, is where the repertoires were released. The samples were drawn from two sources: the first 160 participants of the ongoing ImmuneRACE study, and approximately 1,300 subjects contributed by 6 global collaborators. Deeply sampled blood TCRbeta repertoires from subjects exposed to, actively infected with, or recovered from COVID-19 were included in the dataset. A de-identified subject ID, COVID-19 status, age in years and sex were almost always included in the sample metadata. The material from the prospective study consisted of cDNA or gDNA derived from T cells, B-cell-depleted T cells, or PBMCs.

Each collaborating institution followed its own protocols to collect whole blood in K2EDTA tubes. Collaborator samples were shipped for TCRbeta analysis as frozen whole blood, isolated PBMCs, or DNA extracted from either sample type. The immunoSEQ Assay, a bias-controlled multiplex PCR, was used to amplify TCRbeta CDR3 regions from genomic DNA. The published analysis was carried out like this. The number of nucleated cells in each sample was estimated from the amplification of reference gene primers within the assay. Sequence reads were collapsed and filtered to measure the absolute abundance of every unique TCRbeta CDR3 rearrangement. Productive Simpson clonality was computed per sample as the square root of Simpson's diversity index over productive rearrangements. In TCRdb, the immuneACCESS table is reduced to in-frame sequences with V and J assigned. These tables do not hold every clone; where another copy was compared, an unresolved V gene accounts for under half, and the others remain unexplained. That table is the source of V, J and clone size, and D and trimming were worked out from the DNA. Across this sample there are about 140,000 clones, with about 82% seen only once. The ten top clones hold under 3% of the sample.

Results and caveats for the whole study, not just this receptor: How much clinical and demographic metadata was included differed by source and by participant, and the metadata was provided uncurated.

The source is a man aged 50 to 59 with acute or convalescent COVID-19. The sample taken for sequencing was peripheral blood.

The DNA sequence is TGTGCCAGCAGTCAAATTTACAGGACTGAAGCTTTCTTT. Its translation is CASSQIYRTEAFF. The sequence is built from TRBV27 and TRBJ1-1, and perhaps TRBD1 as D gene, on 5 matching bases. The CDR3, cysteine through phenylalanine, is 13 amino acids long. The DNA shown is the 39-base CDR3, in frame from base 1. CDR1 and CDR2, per the germline V gene (reference sequence), are MNHEY and SMNVEV. V and J are truncated by 5 bases and 5 bases respectively, leaving an intervening sequence of 12 bases.